This is a list of T cell receptor beta chains from one sample in a study of Ad26.COV2.S vaccination and SARS-CoV-2 variants. Clones were read by immunoSEQ multiplex PCR, and TCRdb kept only the in-frame ones, dropping some. Found here are 300,000 to 400,000 clones, roughly 81% of them singletons; the top ten hold about 3.3%. Sequenced here: peripheral blood, sampled in a trial of Ad26.COV2.S vaccine versus placebo. The receptors were sampled from a person between 18 and 65 years old who received the Ad26.COV2.S COVID-19 vaccine or a placebo. The CDR3 runs from the conserved cysteine through the conserved F or W. Fields, in order: clone size, V gene, J gene, D gene, CDR3 length, CDR3 protein, CDR3 DNA. D genes are given only for firm matches. The listing skips clone size in some rows; elsewhere it reads once, few, many or a size class.

abundance: .; v_gene: TRBV5-1; j_gene: TRBJ2-7; d_gene: TRBD1; len: 15; CDR3aa: CASSSGTGVIYEQYF; CDR3nt: TGCGCCAGCAGCTCCGGGACAGGGGTTATCTACGAGCAGTACTTC
abundance: once; v_gene: TRBV5-1; j_gene: TRBJ2-1; d_gene: TRBD1; len: 15; CDR3aa: CASSLFSGGHNEQFF; CDR3nt: TGCGCCAGCAGCTTGTTTTCAGGGGGTCACAATGAGCAGTTCTTC
abundance: .; v_gene: TRBV7-2; j_gene: TRBJ2-5; d_gene: TRBD2; len: 16; CDR3aa: CASSLAGTSGQETQYF; CDR3nt: TGTGCCAGCAGCTTAGCGGGGACTAGCGGTCAAGAGACCCAGTACTTC
abundance: .; v_gene: TRBV18; j_gene: TRBJ2-1; d_gene: .; len: 16; CDR3aa: CASSPLGAPSYNEQFF; CDR3nt: TGTGCCAGCTCACCATTGGGGGCCCCCTCCTACAATGAGCAGTTCTTC
abundance: .; v_gene: TRBV11-2; j_gene: TRBJ1-1; d_gene: .; len: 14; CDR3aa: CASRLSITNTEAFF; CDR3nt: TGTGCCAGCCGTTTGAGCATAACGAACACTGAAGCTTTCTTT
abundance: few; v_gene: TRBV2; j_gene: TRBJ1-4; d_gene: .; len: 10; CDR3aa: CASGDEKLFF; CDR3nt: TGTGCCAGTGGAGATGAAAAACTGTTTTTT
abundance: .; v_gene: TRBV10-3; j_gene: TRBJ2-5; d_gene: .; len: 15; CDR3aa: CAMGGREGSQETQYF; CDR3nt: TGTGCCATGGGGGGCCGTGAGGGGTCCCAAGAGACCCAGTACTTC
abundance: .; v_gene: TRBV10-3; j_gene: TRBJ2-5; d_gene: .; len: 14; CDR3aa: CAISRQKSQETQYF; CDR3nt: TGTGCCATCAGCAGACAGAAGTCTCAAGAGACCCAGTACTTC
abundance: .; v_gene: TRBV27; j_gene: TRBJ2-1; d_gene: TRBD2; len: 16; CDR3aa: CASSSSAGESYNEQFF; CDR3nt: TGTGCCAGCAGTTCTTCAGCGGGAGAGTCCTACAATGAGCAGTTCTTC
abundance: .; v_gene: TRBV7-6; j_gene: TRBJ2-7; d_gene: TRBD2; len: 15; CDR3aa: CASSFSLAGTGEQYF; CDR3nt: TGTGCCAGCAGCTTTTCGCTAGCGGGAACTGGCGAGCAGTACTTC
abundance: .; v_gene: TRBV2; j_gene: TRBJ2-3; d_gene: TRBD1; len: 15; CDR3aa: CASRRQGAGTDTQYF; CDR3nt: TGTGCCAGCAGGAGACAGGGGGCCGGCACAGATACGCAGTATTTT
abundance: .; v_gene: TRBV24-1; j_gene: TRBJ1-3; d_gene: TRBD1; len: 18; CDR3aa: CATSDSRTGESSGNTIYF; CDR3nt: TGTGCCACCAGTGATTCCCGGACAGGGGAGAGCTCTGGAAACACCATATATTTT
abundance: once; v_gene: TRBV30; j_gene: TRBJ2-7; d_gene: .; len: 15; CDR3aa: CAWSVFPQGQYEQYF; CDR3nt: TGTGCCTGGAGTGTTTTTCCCCAGGGTCAGTACGAGCAGTACTTC
abundance: once; v_gene: TRBV6-6; j_gene: TRBJ2-2; d_gene: TRBD1; len: 15; CDR3aa: CASSYRQGGTGELFF; CDR3nt: TGTGCCAGCAGTTATCGACAGGGTGGTACCGGGGAGCTGTTTTTT
abundance: .; v_gene: TRBV5-4; j_gene: TRBJ1-6; d_gene: TRBD1; len: 16; CDR3aa: CASSLDRGFDNSPLHF; CDR3nt: TGTGCCAGCAGCCTGGACAGGGGGTTCGATAATTCACCCCTCCACTTT
abundance: .; v_gene: TRBV5-1; j_gene: TRBJ2-4; d_gene: .; len: 13; CDR3aa: CASSFLDGNIQYF; CDR3nt: TGCGCCAGCAGCTTCCTGGACGGAAACATTCAGTACTTC
abundance: .; v_gene: TRBV3-1/TRBV3-2; j_gene: TRBJ1-2; d_gene: .; len: 14; CDR3aa: CASSLRTGAGGYTF; CDR3nt: TGTGCCAGCAGCCTTCGGACGGGAGCGGGTGGCTACACCTTC
abundance: .; v_gene: TRBV9; j_gene: TRBJ2-2; d_gene: .; len: 16; CDR3aa: CASSGFGTLNTGELFF; CDR3nt: TGTGCCAGCAGCGGATTCGGGACACTAAACACCGGGGAGCTGTTTTTT
abundance: .; v_gene: TRBV5-4; j_gene: TRBJ2-3; d_gene: .; len: 15; CDR3aa: CASSRARAESDTQYF; CDR3nt: TGTGCCAGCAGCAGGGCACGGGCTGAATCCGATACGCAGTATTTT
abundance: .; v_gene: TRBV21-1; j_gene: TRBJ1-4; d_gene: .; len: 16; CDR3aa: CASRDRGHGSNEKLFF; CDR3nt: TGTGCCAGCCGGGACAGGGGGCATGGATCTAATGAAAAACTGTTTTTT
abundance: many; v_gene: TRBV7-6; j_gene: TRBJ2-1; d_gene: .; len: 14; CDR3aa: CASSLSGTTNEQFF; CDR3nt: TGTGCCAGCAGCTTAAGTGGGACCACAAATGAGCAGTTCTTC
abundance: .; v_gene: TRBV25-1; j_gene: TRBJ2-7; d_gene: TRBD2; len: 14; CDR3aa: CASSESGALYEQYF; CDR3nt: TGTGCCAGCAGTGAAAGCGGGGCTCTCTACGAGCAGTACTTC
abundance: once; v_gene: TRBV14; j_gene: TRBJ2-7; d_gene: TRBD1; len: 18; CDR3aa: CASSQDLFWIQGQHEQYF; CDR3nt: TGTGCCAGCAGCCAAGATCTGTTTTGGATTCAGGGACAGCACGAGCAGTACTTC
abundance: once; v_gene: TRBV7-9; j_gene: TRBJ2-2; d_gene: .; len: 17; CDR3aa: CASSFRDSDSYTGELFF; CDR3nt: TGTGCCAGCAGCTTCCGGGACTCGGACAGCTACACCGGGGAGCTGTTTTTT
abundance: .; v_gene: TRBV7-9; j_gene: TRBJ2-4; d_gene: .; len: 16; CDR3aa: CASSLGVGKAKNIQYF; CDR3nt: TGTGCCAGCAGCTTAGGGGTCGGGAAAGCCAAAAACATTCAGTACTTC
abundance: .; v_gene: TRBV11-2; j_gene: TRBJ2-3; d_gene: TRBD2; len: 18; CDR3aa: CASSQRPSSGGRTDTQYF; CDR3nt: TGTGCCAGCAGCCAAAGGCCTAGTAGCGGGGGGCGCACAGATACGCAGTATTTT
abundance: few; v_gene: TRBV25-1; j_gene: TRBJ2-1; d_gene: .; len: 15; CDR3aa: CASSVDTSSYNEQFF; CDR3nt: TGTGCCAGCAGCGTTGACACGAGCTCCTACAATGAGCAGTTCTTC
abundance: .; v_gene: TRBV3-1/TRBV3-2; j_gene: TRBJ1-3; d_gene: TRBD1; len: 18; CDR3aa: CASSLGQTLRRSGNTIYF; CDR3nt: TGTGCCAGCAGCCTGGGACAGACCCTACGTCGCTCTGGAAACACCATATATTTT
abundance: .; v_gene: TRBV6-5; j_gene: TRBJ1-2; d_gene: .; len: 15; CDR3aa: CASSYRGQPSYGYTF; CDR3nt: TGTGCCAGCAGTTACCGCGGCCAGCCAAGTTATGGCTACACCTTC
abundance: few; v_gene: TRBV29-1; j_gene: TRBJ1-2; d_gene: .; len: 16; CDR3aa: CSVEGGRAYLIYGYTF; CDR3nt: TGCAGCGTTGAAGGGGGAAGGGCATACCTTATTTATGGCTACACCTTC
abundance: .; v_gene: TRBV18; j_gene: TRBJ1-4; d_gene: .; len: 14; CDR3aa: CASSPGATNEKLFF; CDR3nt: TGTGCCAGCTCCCCAGGGGCAACTAATGAAAAACTGTTTTTT
abundance: .; v_gene: TRBV4-1; j_gene: TRBJ2-5; d_gene: .; len: 15; CDR3aa: CASSQVFFEWETQYF; CDR3nt: TGCGCCAGCAGCCAAGTGTTCTTTGAGTGGGAGACCCAGTACTTC
abundance: once; v_gene: TRBV7-2; j_gene: TRBJ2-1; d_gene: TRBD1; len: 13; CDR3aa: CASSTGTDNEQFF; CDR3nt: TGTGCCAGCAGCACCGGGACAGACAATGAGCAGTTCTTC
abundance: once; v_gene: TRBV7-2; j_gene: TRBJ2-1; d_gene: TRBD2; len: 15; CDR3aa: CASSLLPGLADQQFF; CDR3nt: TGTGCCAGCAGCCTATTGCCGGGACTAGCGGATCAGCAGTTCTTC
abundance: .; v_gene: TRBV10-3; j_gene: TRBJ2-1; d_gene: TRBD1; len: 16; CDR3aa: CAIRDPGQGYYNEQFF; CDR3nt: TGTGCCATCAGAGACCCGGGACAGGGTTACTACAATGAGCAGTTCTTC
abundance: .; v_gene: TRBV14; j_gene: TRBJ1-3; d_gene: .; len: 14; CDR3aa: CASSPGGRGNTIYF; CDR3nt: TGTGCCAGCAGCCCCGGGGGCCGCGGAAACACCATATATTTT
abundance: .; v_gene: TRBV6-6; j_gene: TRBJ1-4; d_gene: .; len: 14; CDR3aa: CASSYGGNEEKLFF; CDR3nt: TGTGCCAGCAGTTACGGAGGGAATGAAGAAAAACTGTTTTTT
abundance: once; v_gene: TRBV2; j_gene: TRBJ1-6; d_gene: .; len: 13; CDR3aa: CASSEQERSPLHF; CDR3nt: TGTGCCAGCAGTGAACAGGAACGTTCACCCCTCCACTTT
abundance: .; v_gene: TRBV4-1; j_gene: TRBJ1-1; d_gene: .; len: 14; CDR3aa: CASSPAKGFTEAFF; CDR3nt: TGCGCCAGCAGCCCCGCCAAGGGGTTCACTGAAGCTTTCTTT
abundance: .; v_gene: TRBV25-1; j_gene: TRBJ1-2; d_gene: TRBD1; len: 16; CDR3aa: CASSEYSAGGHYGYTF; CDR3nt: TGTGCCAGCAGTGAATATTCGGCAGGGGGACACTATGGCTACACCTTC
abundance: .; v_gene: TRBV2; j_gene: TRBJ2-7; d_gene: TRBD1; len: 16; CDR3aa: CASSTHRDRATYEQYF; CDR3nt: TGTGCCAGCAGTACCCACCGGGACAGGGCAACCTACGAGCAGTACTTC
abundance: .; v_gene: TRBV27; j_gene: TRBJ1-5; d_gene: .; len: 13; CDR3aa: CASSFTANQPQHF; CDR3nt: TGTGCCAGCAGTTTTACAGCTAATCAGCCCCAGCATTTT
abundance: .; v_gene: TRBV21-1; j_gene: TRBJ2-3; d_gene: .; len: 17; CDR3aa: CASSNPGQMSFTDTQYF; CDR3nt: TGTGCCAGCAGCAACCCGGGACAGATGAGTTTTACAGATACGCAGTATTTT
abundance: .; v_gene: TRBV7-7; j_gene: TRBJ2-5; d_gene: .; len: 12; CDR3aa: CASSLNGETQYF; CDR3nt: TGTGCCAGCAGCTTAAATGGAGAGACCCAGTACTTC
abundance: .; v_gene: TRBV10-2; j_gene: TRBJ2-3; d_gene: .; len: 14; CDR3aa: CASNRGSGTDTQYF; CDR3nt: TGCGCCAGCAATCGCGGGTCGGGCACAGATACGCAGTATTTT
abundance: .; v_gene: TRBV3-1/TRBV3-2; j_gene: TRBJ1-2; d_gene: .; len: 14; CDR3aa: CASSQDHIGDGYTF; CDR3nt: TGTGCCAGCAGCCAAGATCATATTGGTGACGGCTACACCTTC
abundance: few; v_gene: TRBV6-5; j_gene: TRBJ2-5; d_gene: .; len: 11; CDR3aa: CASSYWETQYF; CDR3nt: TGTGCCAGCAGTTACTGGGAGACCCAGTACTTC
abundance: .; v_gene: TRBV6-5; j_gene: TRBJ2-3; d_gene: .; len: 14; CDR3aa: CAIRGGARTDTQYF; CDR3nt: TGTGCCATCAGGGGAGGCGCTCGCACAGATACGCAGTATTTT
abundance: .; v_gene: TRBV5-1; j_gene: TRBJ1-2; d_gene: TRBD1; len: 14; CDR3aa: CASSSGQGWYGYTF; CDR3nt: TGCGCCAGCAGTTCGGGACAGGGGTGGTATGGCTACACCTTC